What follows are 3 T cell receptor beta chains derived from one specimen sequenced in a study of T cell responses to AZD1222 COVID-19 vaccine (dated by TCRdb to the early 2020s). What the time point label conveys for this sample: about 28 days (+/-7) after the second vaccine dose. Library preparation used the immunoSEQ multiplex PCR assay. The table comes from immuneACCESS by way of TCRdb, which keeps in-frame sequences with V and J called. Part of the clones is missing from these tables; in studies checked, under half for an unresolved V gene and the rest for unknown reasons. Present in this sample are approximately 200,000 clones, 80% to 95% of which were seen just once. The ten largest clonotypes hold about 1% of the sample. This specimen consisted of peripheral blood, obtained 28 days after the second AZD1222 dose. The receptors were sampled from an adult who received the AZD1222 COVID-19 vaccine.

This clone appeared a single time. The chain combines TRBV5-4 with TRBJ2-2; 9 nucleotides agree with TRBD2. The V gene end was trimmed by 6 bases and the J gene end by 2 bases; junction bases not matched to a gene: 8. The CDR3 is made up of 16 amino acids. Germline CDR1 and CDR2: SGHNT and YYREEE (reference sequence). The CDR3 loop reads CASTMGAGGNTGELFF. The CDR3 nucleotides are TGTGCCAGCACCATGGGAGCGGGGGGTAACACCGGGGAGCTGTTTTTT. Complete variable domain (other parts from reference TRBV5-4 and TRBJ2-2): ETGVTQSPTHLIKTRGQQVTLRCSSQSGHNTVSWYQQALGQGPQFIFQYYREEENGRGNFPPRFSGLQFPNYSSELNVNALELDDSALYLCASTMGAGGNTGELFFGEGSRLTVL.

The J gene is TRBJ1-4, the V gene TRBV10-2; 8 nucleotides align to TRBD1. The V gene end was trimmed by 6 bases and the J gene end by 0 bases; junction bases not matched to a gene: 9. CDR1 is WSHSY and CDR2 is SAAADI in the germline V gene. The CDR3 has 17 amino acids. CDR3 bases: TGCGCCAGCAGCCCAGGACAGGGCGTTTCAACTAATGAAAAACTGTTTTTT. Protein: CASSPGQGVSTNEKLFF.

The chain carries TRBV3-1 (or the pseudogene TRBV3-2) and TRBJ2-1; 10 nucleotides line up with TRBD2. From germline, CDR1 is LGHDT and CDR2 YNNKEL (reference sequence). The CDR3 is 16 residues long. The junction had 6 bases not matched to a gene; V was cut back by 6 bases and J by 1 base. The CDR3 region has the DNA TGTGCCAGCAGGGCACCGACTAGCGGGTCCTACAATGAGCAGTTCTTC. This codes for CASRAPTSGSYNEQFF.